Shown below are 4 T cell receptor beta chains from a single sample sequenced in a study of cytomegalovirus exposure and HLA in healthy donors. Both 60 Vbeta primers and 13 Jbeta primers went into the PCR. Assay: immunoSEQ multiplex PCR; the TCRdb copy retains only in-frame clones and omits some. The sample yields 150,000 to 200,000 clones, 75% seen once. Sequences were obtained from PBMCs. The origin of the receptors is a man between 18 and 35 years old in good health and CMV-seropositive.

V and J are TRBV28 and TRBJ2-7; 9 nucleotides match TRBD1. Germline CDR1 MDHEN, CDR2 SYDVKM. The CDR3 loop spans 14 amino acids. V shed 8 bases, J shed 3 bases, and the junction held 8 bases outside the gene matches. The CDR3 DNA reads TGTGCCAGCTACAGACAGGGGGGTTTCTACGAGCAGTACTTC. As protein: CASYRQGGFYEQYF.

The rearrangement joins TRBV10-3 to TRBJ1-1, with a weak D call TRBD1 (6 bases). Germline CDR1 reads ENHRY; CDR2 reads SYGVKD. Trimming removed 6 bases at V and 3 bases at J, with 11 bases between. This CDR3 has 13 residues. CDR3 loop: CAISEQGHTEAFF. For the CDR3, the DNA is TGTGCCATCAGCGAACAGGGTCACACTGAAGCTTTCTTT.

V gene TRBV7-9 combines with J gene TRBJ2-3, with 8 positions matching TRBD2. CDR1 and CDR2 from the germline V gene are SEHNR and FQNEAQ (reference sequence). There are 17 residues in the CDR3. Trimming cost V 3 bases and J 2 bases; bases outside gene matches: 10. CDR3 sequence (DNA): TGTGCCAGCAGCTTCAGCGGGGGTGGGTCCACCACAGATACGCAGTATTTT. This codes for CASSFSGGGSTTDTQYF.

The rearrangement joins TRBV27 to TRBJ1-2, with 8 bases identical to TRBD1. The CDR3 runs to 17 residues. The J segment lost 2 bases and the V segment lost 8 bases, leaving 16 bases of the junction unmatched. Germline loops: CDR1 MNHEY, CDR2 SMNVEV (reference sequence). CDR3 sequence: CASRPSVGAGGNYGYTF. CDR3 sequence (DNA): TGTGCCAGCCGGCCCTCCGTTGGTGCAGGGGGCAACTATGGCTACACCTTC.